The sequence of this TCR beta chain was determined in a study of graft-versus-host responses after intestinal transplantation. On the study more broadly: Once they had received anti-thymocyte globulin induction, all recipients took tacrolimus and steroids for approximately 3 years.

Note on this clone: The antigen remains undetermined.

The CDR3 length is 16 residues. V was pared by 1 base and J by 3 bases, with 8 bases of the junction left unmatched. The germline V gene has CDR1 SGHAT and CDR2 FQDESV (reference sequence). Repertoires were generated with immunoSEQ multiplex PCR, while TCRdb's copy carries only in-frame clones and drops some. The sample consists of 50,000 to 75,000 clones, around 92% of them appearing once. This chain joins TRBV11-1 and TRBJ2-7; 8 bases align to TRBD2. This sequence was found in a human donor who was the organ donor for an intestinal transplant. This sample comprised unstimulated CD4+ T cells sorted from spleen or lymph node cells, obtained before transplant. CDR3 protein: CASSLEPAGAYYEQYF. As DNA, the CDR3 is TGTGCCAGCAGCTTAGAACCAGCGGGGGCCTACTACGAGCAGTACTTC.